The present TCR beta chain was sequenced within a study of Ad26.COV2.S vaccination and SARS-CoV-2 variants. The study's findings and limits: Vaccinees showed greater spike-specific TCR breadth than placebo recipients. Substantial breadth was reported for post-vaccination spike-specific CD8+ and CD4+ T cells.

Treatment: 15 to 20 received Ad26.COV2.S at low or high dose, single or two shots; several received placebo; per-sample allocation not given. Samples were taken on day 63 after the first vaccine or placebo injection. Repertoires were generated with immunoSEQ multiplex PCR, while TCRdb's copy carries only in-frame clones and drops some. The top ten hold approximately 7.8% of the sample, which has a few hundred thousand clones, 83% seen once. As to this clone: Its antigen is still unknown.

Germline V lookup: CDR1 MNHEY, CDR2 SMNVEV (reference sequence). CDR3 length: 15 amino acids. V shed 9 bases, J shed 4 bases, and the junction held 13 bases outside the gene matches. The genes are TRBV27 and TRBJ2-3, with 7 bases fitting TRBD2. The receptor was derived from a person between 18 and 65 years old who received the Ad26.COV2.S COVID-19 vaccine or a placebo. Here the sequenced sample was peripheral blood, taken in a trial of Ad26.COV2.S vaccine versus placebo. The CDR3 DNA reads as TGTGCCAGTTCCGCGACTAGCAATAGCGCAGATACGCAGTATTTT. Translation gives CASSATSNSADTQYF.